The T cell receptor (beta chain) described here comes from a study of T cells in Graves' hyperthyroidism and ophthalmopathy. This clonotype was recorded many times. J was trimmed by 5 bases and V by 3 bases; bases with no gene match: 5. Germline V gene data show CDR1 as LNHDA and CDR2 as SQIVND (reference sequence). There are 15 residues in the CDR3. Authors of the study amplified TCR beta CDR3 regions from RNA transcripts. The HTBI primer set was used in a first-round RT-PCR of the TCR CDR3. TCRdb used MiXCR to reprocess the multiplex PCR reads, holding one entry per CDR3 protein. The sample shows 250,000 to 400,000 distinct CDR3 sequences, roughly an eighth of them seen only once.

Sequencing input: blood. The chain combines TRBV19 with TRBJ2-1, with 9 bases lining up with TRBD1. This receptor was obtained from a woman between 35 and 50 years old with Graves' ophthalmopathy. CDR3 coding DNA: TGTGCCAGTAGTATTCGTGGACAGGGGCACAATGAGCAGTTCTTC. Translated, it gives CASSIRGQGHNEQFF.